The subject of this entry is one T cell receptor (beta chain). Its antigen is currently unknown. The data derive from a study of cytomegalovirus exposure and HLA in healthy donors. Background on the study: Of about 400 genotyped donors, about 81% clustered with self-reported Caucasian donors.

Overall study findings and caveats: Most TCR beta V segments were productive about 90% or about 30% of the time in an earlier analysis. With later analysis, a missense DCLRE1C variant became linked to TCR beta V- and J-gene trimming.

Use of 60 Vbeta and 13 Jbeta primers characterized the PCR. The repertoire was sequenced with immunoSEQ multiplex PCR; TCRdb's copy has only in-frame clones and lacks some. The top ten hold 1.5% to 2% of the sample, which has more than 150,000 clones, roughly 75% seen once. The CDR3 has 14 residues. V lost 3 bases, J lost 2 bases, and 10 bases lay in between. Germline CDR1 is MNHEY and CDR2 is SVGAGI. Input material: PBMCs. The TCR was taken from a woman aged 30 to 39 in good health and CMV-seronegative. The chain is built from TRBV6-5 and TRBJ1-1; no firm D call. In DNA form, the CDR3 reads TGTGCCAGCAGTTATCGTCGACAAAACACTGAAGCTTTCTTT. This translates into CASSYRRQNTEAFF.